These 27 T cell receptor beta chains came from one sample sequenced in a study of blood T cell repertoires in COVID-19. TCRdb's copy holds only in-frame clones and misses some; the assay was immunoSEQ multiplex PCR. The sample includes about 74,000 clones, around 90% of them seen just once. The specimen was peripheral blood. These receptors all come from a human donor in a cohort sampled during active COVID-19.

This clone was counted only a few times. The CDR3 DNA sequence: TGTGCCAGTAGTATGACAGGGGGCCACACTGAAGCTTTCTTT. Translation gives CASSMTGGHTEAFF. The rearrangement joins TRBV19 to TRBJ1-1; 10 bases agree with TRBD1. J gave up 3 bases and V 3 bases, and 1 base lay outside the gene matches. This CDR3 region has 14 residues. Germline CDR1 and CDR2: LNHDA and SQIVND (reference sequence).

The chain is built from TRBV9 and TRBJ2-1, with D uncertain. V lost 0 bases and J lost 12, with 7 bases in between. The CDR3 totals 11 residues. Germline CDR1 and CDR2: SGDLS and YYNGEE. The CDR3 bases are TGTGCCAGCAGCGTAGTCGAGTCGCAGTTCTTC. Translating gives CASSVVESQFF.

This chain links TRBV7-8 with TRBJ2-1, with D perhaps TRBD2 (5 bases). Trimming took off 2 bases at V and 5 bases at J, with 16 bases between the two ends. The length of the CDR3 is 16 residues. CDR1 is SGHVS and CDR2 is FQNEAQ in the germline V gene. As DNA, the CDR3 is TGTGCCAGCAGCTTAATCGGATTAGCGACCAACAATGAGCAGTTCTTC. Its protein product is CASSLIGLATNNEQFF.

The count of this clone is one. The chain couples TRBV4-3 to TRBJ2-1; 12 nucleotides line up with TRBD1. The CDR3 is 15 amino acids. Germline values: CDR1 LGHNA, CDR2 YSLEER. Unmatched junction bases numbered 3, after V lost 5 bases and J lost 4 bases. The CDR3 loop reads CASSTGQGAYNEQFF. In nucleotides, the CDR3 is TGCGCCAGCAGCACGGGACAGGGGGCTTACAATGAGCAGTTCTTC.

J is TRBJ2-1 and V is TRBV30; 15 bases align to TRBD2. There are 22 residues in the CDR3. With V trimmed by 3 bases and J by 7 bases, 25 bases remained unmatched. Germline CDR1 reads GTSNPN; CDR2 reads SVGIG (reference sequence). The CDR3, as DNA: TGTGCCTGGAGCCAGACTCAGGGGGCCACCGGGACTAGCGGGAGGCCATGGAATGAGCAGTTCTTC. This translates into CAWSQTQGATGTSGRPWNEQFF.

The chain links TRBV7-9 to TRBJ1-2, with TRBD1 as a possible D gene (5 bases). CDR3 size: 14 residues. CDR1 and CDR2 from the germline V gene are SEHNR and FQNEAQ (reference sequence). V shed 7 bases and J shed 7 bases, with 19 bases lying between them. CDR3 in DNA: TGTGCCAGCACAGCTTCTCTTGGGGGGACTGGCTACACCTTC. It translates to CASTASLGGTGYTF.

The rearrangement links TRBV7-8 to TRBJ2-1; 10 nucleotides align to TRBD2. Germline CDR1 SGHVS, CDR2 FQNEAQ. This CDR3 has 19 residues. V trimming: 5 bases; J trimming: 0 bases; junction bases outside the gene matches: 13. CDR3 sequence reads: CASSRGASGSGPSYNEQFF. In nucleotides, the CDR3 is TGTGCCAGCAGCCGAGGGGCTAGCGGGAGTGGTCCCTCCTACAATGAGCAGTTCTTC. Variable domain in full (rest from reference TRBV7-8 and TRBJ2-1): GAGVSQSPRYKVAKRGQDVALRCDPISGHVSLFWYQQALGQGPEFLTYFQNEAQLDKSGLPSDRFFAERPEGSVSTLKIQRTQQEDSAVYLCASSRGASGSGPSYNEQFFGPGTRLTVL.

CDR3 coding DNA: TGTGCCAGCAGCTTAATCACAGGGGCCAGTGAAGCTTTCTTT. It yields the protein CASSLITGASEAFF. The chain employs TRBV7-2 and TRBJ1-1; 7 nucleotides match TRBD1. In germline, CDR1 is SGHTA, CDR2 FQGNSA. The CDR3 has 14 residues. Germline trimming cut 2 bases from V and 7 bases from J; bases unmatched to any gene: 7. Full variable domain (rest looked up from reference TRBV7-2 and TRBJ1-1): GAGVSQSPSNKVTEKGKDVELRCDPISGHTALYWYRQSLGQGLEFLIYFQGNSAPDKSGLPSDRFSAERTGGSVSTLTIQRTQQEDSAVYLCASSLITGASEAFFGQGTRLTVV.

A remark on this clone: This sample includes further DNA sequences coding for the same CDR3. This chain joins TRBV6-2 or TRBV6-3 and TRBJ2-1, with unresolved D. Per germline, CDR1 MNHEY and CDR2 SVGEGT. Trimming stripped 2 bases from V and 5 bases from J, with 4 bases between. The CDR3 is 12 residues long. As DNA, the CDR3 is TGTGCCAGCAGTTACCCGGACAATGAGCAGTTCTTC. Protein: CASSYPDNEQFF.

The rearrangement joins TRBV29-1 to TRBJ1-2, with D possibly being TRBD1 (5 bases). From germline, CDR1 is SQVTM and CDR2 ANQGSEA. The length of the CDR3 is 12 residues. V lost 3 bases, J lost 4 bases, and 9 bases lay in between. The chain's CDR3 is CSVEDGGYGYTF. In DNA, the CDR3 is TGCAGCGTTGAGGACGGGGGCTATGGCTACACCTTC.

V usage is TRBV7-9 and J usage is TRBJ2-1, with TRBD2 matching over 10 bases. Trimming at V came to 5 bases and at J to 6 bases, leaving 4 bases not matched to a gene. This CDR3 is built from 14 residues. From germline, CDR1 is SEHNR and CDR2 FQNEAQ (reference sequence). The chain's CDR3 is CASSTTSGFNEQFF. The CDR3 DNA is TGTGCCAGCAGCACGACTAGCGGGTTCAATGAGCAGTTCTTC.

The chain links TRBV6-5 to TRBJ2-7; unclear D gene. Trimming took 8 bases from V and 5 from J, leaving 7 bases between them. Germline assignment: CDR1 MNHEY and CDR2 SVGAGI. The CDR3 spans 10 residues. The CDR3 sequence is CASELHEQYF. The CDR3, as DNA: TGTGCCAGCGAGTTGCACGAGCAGTACTTC.

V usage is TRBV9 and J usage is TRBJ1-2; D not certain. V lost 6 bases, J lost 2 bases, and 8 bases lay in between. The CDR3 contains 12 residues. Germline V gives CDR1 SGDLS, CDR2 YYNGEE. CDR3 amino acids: CASNNGNYGYTF. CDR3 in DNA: TGTGCCAGCAATAACGGGAACTATGGCTACACCTTC. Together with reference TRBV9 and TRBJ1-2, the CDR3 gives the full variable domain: DSGVTQTPKHLITATGQRVTLRCSPRSGDLSVYWYQQSLDQGLQFLIQYYNGEERAKGNILERFSAQQFPDLHSELNLSSLELGDSALYFCASNNGNYGYTFGSGTRLTVV.

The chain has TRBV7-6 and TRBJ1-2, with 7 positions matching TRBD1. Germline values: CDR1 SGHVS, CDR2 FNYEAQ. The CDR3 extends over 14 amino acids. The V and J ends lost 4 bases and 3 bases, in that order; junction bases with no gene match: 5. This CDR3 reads CASSSGGRDYGYTF. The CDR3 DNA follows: TGTGCCAGCAGCTCAGGGGGTCGGGACTATGGCTACACCTTC.

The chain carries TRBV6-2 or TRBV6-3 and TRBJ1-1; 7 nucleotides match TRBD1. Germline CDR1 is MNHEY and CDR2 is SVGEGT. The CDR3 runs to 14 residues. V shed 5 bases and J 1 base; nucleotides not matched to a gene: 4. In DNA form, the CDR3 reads TGTGCCAGCAGTCCAGGGGGGAAGAACACTGAAGCTTTCTTT. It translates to CASSPGGKNTEAFF.

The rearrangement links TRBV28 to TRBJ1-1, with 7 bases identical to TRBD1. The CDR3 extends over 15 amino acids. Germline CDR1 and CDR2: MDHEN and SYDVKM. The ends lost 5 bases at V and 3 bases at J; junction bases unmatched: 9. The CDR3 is CASSLPSGGYTEAFF. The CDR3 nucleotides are TGTGCCAGCAGTCTACCCTCAGGGGGATACACTGAAGCTTTCTTT.

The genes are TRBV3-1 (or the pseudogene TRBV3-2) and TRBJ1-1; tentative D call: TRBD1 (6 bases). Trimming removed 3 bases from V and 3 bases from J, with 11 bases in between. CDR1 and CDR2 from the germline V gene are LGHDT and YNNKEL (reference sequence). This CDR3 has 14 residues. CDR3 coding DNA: TGTGCCAGCAGCCAGACTGACAGGTACACTGAAGCTTTCTTT. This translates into CASSQTDRYTEAFF.

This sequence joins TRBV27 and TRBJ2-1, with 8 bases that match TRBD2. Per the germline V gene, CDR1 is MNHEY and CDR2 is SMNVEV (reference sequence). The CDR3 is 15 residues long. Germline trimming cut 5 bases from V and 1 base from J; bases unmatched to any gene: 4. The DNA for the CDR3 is TGTGCCAGCAGTCTCGAGCGGGAGTCCTACAATGAGCAGTTCTTC. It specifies CASSLERESYNEQFF.

The CDR3 region is CAISESGGRSPGELFF. CDR3 nucleotides: TGTGCCATCAGTGAGTCGGGCGGGAGGAGCCCCGGGGAGCTGTTTTTT. The chain carries TRBV10-3 and TRBJ2-2, with 8 nucleotides matching TRBD2. After removal of 0 bases from V and 6 bases from J, the junction contained 6 bases not matched to a gene. This CDR3 contains 16 residues. Germline assignment: CDR1 ENHRY and CDR2 SYGVKD.

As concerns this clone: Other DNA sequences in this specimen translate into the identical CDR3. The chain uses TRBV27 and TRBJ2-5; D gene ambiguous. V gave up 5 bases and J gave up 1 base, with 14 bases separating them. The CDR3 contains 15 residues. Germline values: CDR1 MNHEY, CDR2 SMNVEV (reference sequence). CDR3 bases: TGTGCCAGCAGTCCCGGCCGCGGTCCCCAAGAGACCCAGTACTTC. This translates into CASSPGRGPQETQYF.

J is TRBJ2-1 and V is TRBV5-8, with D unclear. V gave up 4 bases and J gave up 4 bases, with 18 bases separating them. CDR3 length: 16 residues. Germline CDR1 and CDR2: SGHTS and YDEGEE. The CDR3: CASSPGYLLFYNEQFF. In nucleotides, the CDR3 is TGTGCCAGCAGCCCCGGGTACCTCCTCTTTTACAATGAGCAGTTCTTC.

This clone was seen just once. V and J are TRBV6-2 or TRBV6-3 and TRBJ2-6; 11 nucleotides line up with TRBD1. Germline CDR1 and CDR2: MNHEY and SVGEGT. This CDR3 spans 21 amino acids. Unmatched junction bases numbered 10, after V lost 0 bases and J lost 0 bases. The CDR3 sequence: CASSYSRGQGVEPSGANVLTF. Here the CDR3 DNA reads TGTGCCAGCAGTTACTCGAGGGGACAGGGGGTGGAGCCCTCTGGGGCCAACGTCCTGACTTTC.

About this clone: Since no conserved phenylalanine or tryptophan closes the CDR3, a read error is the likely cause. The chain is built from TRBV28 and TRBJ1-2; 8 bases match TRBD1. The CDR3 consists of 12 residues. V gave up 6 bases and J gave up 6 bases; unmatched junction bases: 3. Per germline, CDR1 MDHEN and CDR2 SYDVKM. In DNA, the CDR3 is TGTGCCAGCAGGACAGGGGCGGATGGCTACACCATC. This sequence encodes CASRTGADGYTI.

As DNA, the CDR3 is TGTGCCAGCAGAACAACTAGCGGGAGGGGTGATACGCAGTATTTT. Protein: CASRTTSGRGDTQYF. The chain employs TRBV6-5 and TRBJ2-3; TRBD2 matches 13 bases. V shed 6 bases and J 6 bases; nucleotides not matched to a gene: 6. This CDR3 has 15 residues. Germline CDR1 and CDR2: MNHEY and SVGAGI.

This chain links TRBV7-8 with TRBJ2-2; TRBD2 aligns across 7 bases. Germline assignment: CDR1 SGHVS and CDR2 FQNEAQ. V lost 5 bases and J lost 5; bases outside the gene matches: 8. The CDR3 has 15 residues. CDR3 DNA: TGTGCCAGCAGCCCTCGGGAGGAACTTACCGGGGAGCTGTTTTTT. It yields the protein CASSPREELTGELFF.

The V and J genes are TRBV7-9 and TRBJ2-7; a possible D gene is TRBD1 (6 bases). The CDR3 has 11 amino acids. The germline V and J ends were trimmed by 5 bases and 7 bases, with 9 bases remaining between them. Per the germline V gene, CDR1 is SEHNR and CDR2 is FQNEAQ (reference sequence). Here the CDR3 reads CASSTQGEQYF. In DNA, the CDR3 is TGTGCCAGCAGCACCCAGGGGGAGCAGTACTTC.

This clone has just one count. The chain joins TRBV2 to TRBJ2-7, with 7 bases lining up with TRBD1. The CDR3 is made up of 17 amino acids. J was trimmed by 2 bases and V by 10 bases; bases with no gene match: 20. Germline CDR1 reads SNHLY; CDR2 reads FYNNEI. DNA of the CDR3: TGTGCCATCAATTTTTTCCAGTCCCCAGACAGGGCCTACGAGCAGTACTTC. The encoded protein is CAINFFQSPDRAYEQYF. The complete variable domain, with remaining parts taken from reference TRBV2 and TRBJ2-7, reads EPEVTQTPSHQVTQMGQEVILRCVPISNHLYFYWYRQILGQKVEFLVSFYNNEISEKSEIFDDQFSVERPDGSNFTLKIRSTKLEDSAMYFCAINFFQSPDRAYEQYFGPGTRLTVT.